This T cell receptor beta chain was sequenced for a study of human T cells and chemical hapten exposure listed by TCRdb under 2021. A note on the overall study: For sensitization, 2% DPC in acetone was applied to a 2 cm by 2 cm area of upper inner arm skin. Throughout the study period of 20 to 30 weeks, patients also received therapeutic DPC doses to the scalp every week. Patch testing was done on the upper back using Finn chambers containing 0.01% DPC, and results were scored after 6 days according to International Contact Dermatitis Research Group standards. The patient cohort, mostly female, included alopecia areata with under or over 50% scalp involvement, alopecia totalis and alopecia universalis. The libraries were sequenced as a pool, and the TCR yield per sample differed mostly because of small variations in library volumes within the pool. In alopecia patients, the study followed how the peripheral blood TCR repertoire changed in vivo over primary and secondary sensitization to diphenylcyclopropenone (DPC), a hapten. Blood samples were taken from patients before sensitization (week 0) and then at 2, 6 and about 24 weeks after DPC sensitization. Blood for TCR sequencing was provided by twenty-nine alopecia patients at one to four time points (pre-sensitization, 2, 6 and 24 weeks).

For this clonotype: Its antigen specificity is not known. Just one base apart from a much larger clone, this may be a read error.

The library came from RACE. This sample was sequenced with a NextSeq 500. Library preparation attached unique molecular identifiers to individual cDNA molecules for quantitative, reproducible TCR counting. Both TCR alpha and TCR beta chains were sequenced from each blood RNA sample. As for how the authors treated the data: The median number of TCRs per sample was some 100,000, ranging from about 23,224 to 700,000. The Decombinator software suite was used to annotate V, J and CDR3 in the TCR reads. For the PS versus PT1 abundance plots, all samples were subsampled to the same number of TCRs (28,000). TCRs were defined as expanded if absent before sensitization and observed at least eight times at the 2-week time point. In TCRdb, the public reads were trimmed at Q25 with fastp and aligned with MiXCR, with productive beta chains retained. Records with the same CDR3 protein are collapsed into one entry carrying the most frequent genes and DNA. These V and J calls derive from TCRdb rather than the authors' analysis. In all, the sample holds 300,000 to 450,000 distinct CDR3 sequences, and approximately 5.1% of those were seen once. The ten largest clones represent 2% to 3% of the sample.

Including cysteine and phenylalanine, the CDR3 has 14 amino acids. CDR3 DNA only is kept here, 42 bases in frame from base 1. CDR1 SGHTA and CDR2 FQGNSA were looked up in the germline V gene. V and J are trimmed by 6 bases and 7 bases, and the gene matches miss 11 bases of the junction. Broad study findings and their caveats: A positive correlation was found between the number of PT1 expanded TCRs and patch test score, with significance reached at thresholds 8, 16 and 32 but not 4. All patients had alopecia, a presumed autoimmune disease, so their immune response might differ from that of healthy individuals. Significantly more large CDR3 similarity clusters were formed by expanded TCRs than by pre-sensitization or healthy control sets, consistent with antigen-driven responses. No change with DPC sensitization was found in the number of TCRs above 1 in 1000 frequency, and no evidence of global repertoire structure alterations was found. Repeated subsampling changed both the strength of the expansion versus patch-test correlation and the threshold at which the correlation became significant.

Interpreted using the paper, the time point label stands for: pre-sensitization, week 0. The treatment or condition label on this specimen signifies: therapeutic diphenylcyclopropenone sensitization with weekly scalp DPC. At each patch-test visit, blood was drawn before the patch test was applied. Eligible patients were aged 18 to 70, diagnosed with alopecia, deemed suitable for DPC therapy, and excluded if pregnant. Total RNA was isolated from unfractionated whole blood collected in Tempus Blood RNA tubes. The sequence was obtained from a woman aged 50 to 65 with alopecia areata. Some clones in this sample may be carry-over from other donors' samples. The sample in question was whole blood, obtained in connection with sensitization to the hapten diphenylcyclopropenone (DPC). Recombination joined TRBV7-2 with TRBJ1-1; TRBD1 fits 7 bases in the junction. CDR3 reads: CASRLWTGEIEAFF. Here is the DNA: TGTGCCAGCAGACTATGGACAGGAGAGATTGAAGCTTTCTTT.